This T cell receptor beta chain was observed in a study of chemoradiotherapy in HPV16-positive cancers. As for the study in general: Candidate HPV-specific clones and shared TCR motifs came from a couple of HPV16-positive patients.

Comment on this clone: Its antigen is currently unknown.

General study results and limits: Non-HPV-specific T cells did not expand in tumors during treatment, whereas candidate HPV-specific clones and E7-related motifs did. Only a couple of HPV16-positive patients supplied the functional HPV-specificity definition.

This CDR3 is 13 amino acids long. The germline V gene encodes CDR1 LNHDA and CDR2 SQIVND (reference sequence). The ends were cut back, 5 bases at V and 3 bases at J, with 8 bases in the middle. Clones were sequenced by immunoSEQ multiplex PCR, and TCRdb holds only the in-frame ones, with some missing. This table has 4,000 to 5,000 clones, approximately 93% appearing once. Sample collection was performed from a patient who underwent chemoradiotherapy. The sequence was obtained from a human donor with HPV-associated anogenital cancer. The gene calls are TRBV19 and TRBJ1-3; D unresolved. CDR3 sequence: CASSLVDGNTIYF. The CDR3 region has the DNA TGTGCCAGTAGTCTGGTAGATGGAAACACCATATATTTT.